This passage covers 22 T cell receptor beta chains from one sample sequenced in a study of OX40 agonist ivuxolimab in advanced cancers. Sequencing was performed with immunoSEQ multiplex PCR; in TCRdb, only in-frame clones are kept and a portion is missing. Of around 56,000 clones in the sample, roughly 88% were seen once. Sequenced here: CD4+ or CD8+ T cells sorted from blood, sampled in a trial of the OX40 agonist ivuxolimab. All receptors come from an adult with an advanced solid tumor such as melanoma, head and neck, liver or kidney cancer.

CDR3 nucleotide sequence: TGTGCCAGCAGCTTAGTATTGGAAACCGTCTCCTACGAGCAGTACGTC. Its translation is CASSLVLETVSYEQYV. The chain uses TRBV7-9 and TRBJ2-7, with D unresolved. The germline V gene encodes CDR1 SEHNR and CDR2 FQNEAQ (reference sequence). The CDR3 sequence is 16 residues long. V shed 1 base and J shed 0 bases, with 13 bases lying between them.

The V gene is TRBV11-2, the J gene TRBJ1-3; D is unresolved. With 0 bases removed from V and 0 bases from J, the gap between germline ends came to 6 bases. The CDR3 extends over 15 amino acids. Looked up from germline, CDR1 is SGHAT and CDR2 is FQNNGV. The CDR3 DNA follows: TGTGCCAGCAGCTTAGACAGGTTCTCTGGAAACACCATATATTTT. Protein: CASSLDRFSGNTIYF.

This chain connects TRBV7-2 to TRBJ2-7, with 10 bases matching TRBD2. CDR1 is SGHTA, CDR2 FQGNSA, per germline. Losses at the gene ends were 1 base for V and 11 bases for J; bases not matched to a gene: 8. This CDR3 region has 14 residues. CDR3 DNA: TGTGCCAGCAGCTTAGTTTCTAGCGGGAGAGGGGAGTACTTC. Translated: CASSLVSSGRGEYF.

The genes are TRBV30 and TRBJ2-5; a possible D gene is TRBD2 (6 bases). This CDR3 has 13 amino acids. Trimming shortened V by 0 bases and J by 4 bases, and 9 bases separated the two germline ends. Germline-derived CDR1 and CDR2 are GTSNPN and SVGIG (reference sequence). CDR3 DNA: TGTGCCTGGAGTGTATCCGGGGGAGAGACCCAGTACTTC. Translation: CAWSVSGGETQYF.

The gene calls are TRBV7-8 and TRBJ2-7, with TRBD1 matching over 8 bases. Trimming at V came to 1 base and at J to 4 bases, leaving 6 bases not matched to a gene. Germline V CDR1 and CDR2: SGHVS, FQNEAQ. CDR3 length: 15 amino acids. CDR3: CASSLVTGGVYEQYF. CDR3 DNA sequence: TGTGCCAGCAGCTTAGTCACAGGGGGTGTTTACGAGCAGTACTTC. Full variable domain (remainder filled in from reference TRBV7-8 and TRBJ2-7): GAGVSQSPRYKVAKRGQDVALRCDPISGHVSLFWYQQALGQGPEFLTYFQNEAQLDKSGLPSDRFFAERPEGSVSTLKIQRTQQEDSAVYLCASSLVTGGVYEQYFGPGTRLTVT.

This chain connects TRBV6-5 to TRBJ1-2; D is possibly TRBD1 (5 bases). CDR3 size: 12 residues. Trimming removed 7 bases at V and 5 bases at J, with 11 bases between. Germline V gene data show CDR1 as MNHEY and CDR2 as SVGAGI. CDR3 loop: CASTQDKYGYTF. The CDR3 DNA follows: TGTGCCAGCACCCAGGACAAGTATGGCTACACCTTC.

The chain has TRBV10-1 and TRBJ1-5; D not certain. The germline gives CDR1 WNHNN, CDR2 SYGVQD (reference sequence). This CDR3 spans 18 amino acids. Trimming pared 3 bases from V and 5 bases from J, leaving 23 bases between. The CDR3 here is CASSDLPWFPLADQPQHF. The DNA for the CDR3 is TGCGCCAGCAGTGATCTCCCCTGGTTCCCCTTAGCCGATCAGCCCCAGCATTTT.

The chain recombines TRBV4-3 with TRBJ2-7, with 8 bases aligning to TRBD1. V shed 1 base, J shed 5 bases, and the junction held 7 bases outside the gene matches. Germline CDR1 LGHNA, CDR2 YSLEER. The CDR3 runs 15 residues. CDR3 residues: CASSQGLTGADEQYF. DNA for the CDR3: TGCGCCAGCAGCCAAGGCTTGACAGGGGCGGACGAGCAGTACTTC.

DNA for the CDR3: TGTGCCAGCAGCCGAGCAGGGACATCGGGGGGCTATGGCTACACCTTC. It yields the protein CASSRAGTSGGYGYTF. The V and J genes are TRBV14 and TRBJ1-2; possibly TRBD1 for D (6 bases). This CDR3 is 16 amino acids long. The V and J ends lost 4 bases and 4 bases respectively, with 19 bases between them. Germline V gene sequence: CDR1 SGHDN, CDR2 FVKESK.

CDR3 coding DNA: TGTGCCTGGAGTGTTGACGGCTATGGCTACACCTTC. Amino acid sequence: CAWSVDGYGYTF. V usage is TRBV30 and J usage is TRBJ1-2, with D unclear. The V gene's germline CDR1 is GTSNPN and CDR2 SVGIG (reference sequence). The V end was cut by 0 bases, the J end by 4 bases, with 6 bases between. This CDR3 has 12 residues.

The chain uses TRBV28 and TRBJ1-5; 11 nucleotides agree with TRBD1. The CDR3 has 16 amino acids. Per the germline V gene, CDR1 is MDHEN and CDR2 is SYDVKM. The trim removed 3 bases at V and 2 bases at J, leaving 3 bases unmatched. CDR3 in amino acids: CASSLGGQGGNQPQHF. In DNA, the CDR3 is TGTGCCAGCAGTTTGGGGGGACAGGGGGGCAATCAGCCCCAGCATTTT. Variable domain in full (rest from reference TRBV28 and TRBJ1-5): DVKVTQSSRYLVKRTGEKVFLECVQDMDHENMFWYRQDPGLGLRLIYFSYDVKMKEKGDIPEGYSVSREKKERFSLILESASTNQTSMYLCASSLGGQGGNQPQHFGDGTRLSIL.

The V and J genes are TRBV19 and TRBJ2-7, with 7 positions matching TRBD2. Germline V gene lookup returns CDR1 LNHDA and CDR2 SQIVND (reference sequence). V lost 5 bases and J lost 3; bases outside the gene matches: 10. The CDR3 runs 15 residues. Here the CDR3 reads CASSSIAGERYEQYF. In nucleotides, the CDR3 is TGTGCCAGTAGTTCTATAGCGGGCGAACGCTACGAGCAGTACTTC.

This chain links TRBV5-4 with TRBJ2-1; no firm D call. The V gene's germline CDR1 is SGHNT and CDR2 YYREEE (reference sequence). With 4 bases removed from V and 9 bases from J, the gap between germline ends came to 11 bases. The CDR3 sequence is 12 residues long. The CDR3 sequence is CASSLSPLEQFF. Here the CDR3 DNA reads TGTGCCAGCAGCCTAAGCCCACTTGAGCAGTTCTTC.

The table lists this clone with a few counts. The chain is built from TRBV4-1 and TRBJ1-5, with TRBD1 as a possible D gene (5 bases). V lost 1 base and J 1 base, leaving 5 bases between the germline ends. Germline V gene sequence: CDR1 MGHRA, CDR2 YSYEKL. The length of the CDR3 is 14 residues. The CDR3 reads CASSQAGSNQPQHF. The CDR3 DNA is TGCGCCAGCAGCCAAGCAGGGAGCAATCAGCCCCAGCATTTT.

This chain uses TRBV5-6 with TRBJ1-5; the D is unclear. CDR3 length equals 14 residues. Germline assignment: CDR1 SGHDT and CDR2 YYEEEE. Between the trimmed V and J ends, which lost 1 base and 4 bases, there was a span of 9 bases. CDR3 in DNA: TGTGCCAGCAGCTTGAACCGCTATAATCAGCCCCAGCATTTT. Translating gives CASSLNRYNQPQHF.

This clone appeared a single time. This chain joins TRBV7-8 and TRBJ2-7; maybe TRBD1 (8 bases). In germline, CDR1 is SGHVS, CDR2 FQNEAQ. V was clipped by 1 base and J by 4 bases, with 14 bases between them. This CDR3 region has 15 residues. The CDR3 DNA reads as TGTGCCAGCAGCTTAGACAGGGGGGGAGGATACGAGCAGTACTTC. Amino acid sequence: CASSLDRGGGYEQYF. Supplemented by reference TRBV7-8 and TRBJ2-7, the full variable domain reads GAGVSQSPRYKVAKRGQDVALRCDPISGHVSLFWYQQALGQGPEFLTYFQNEAQLDKSGLPSDRFFAERPEGSVSTLKIQRTQQEDSAVYLCASSLDRGGGYEQYFGPGTRLTVT.

The rearrangement joins TRBV29-1 to TRBJ2-7, with D possibly TRBD1 on 6 matching bases. Trimming removed 7 bases at V and 3 bases at J, with 25 bases between. The CDR3 extends over 16 amino acids. Germline assignment: CDR1 SQVTM and CDR2 ANQGSEA. The CDR3 loop reads CSDVGEGGVTNYEQYF. For the CDR3, the DNA is TGCAGCGATGTGGGGGAAGGGGGAGTTACGAACTACGAGCAGTACTTC.

Only a few counts were recorded for this clone. J is TRBJ2-1 and V is TRBV6-5, with 9 bases lining up with TRBD1. Germline assignment: CDR1 MNHEY and CDR2 SVGAGI. There are 16 residues in the CDR3. J was trimmed by 2 bases and V by 2 bases; bases with no gene match: 4. Here the CDR3 DNA reads TGTGCCAGCAGTTACGGAGGGACAGGGACCTACAATGAGCAGTTCTTC. Residues: CASSYGGTGTYNEQFF.

The chain couples TRBV5-1 to TRBJ1-1; D is undetermined. This CDR3 is 16 amino acids long. The V and J ends lost 4 bases and 1 base respectively, with 17 bases between them. Germline CDR1 SGHRS, CDR2 YFSETQ. This chain's CDR3 is CASSVPEDRWNTEAFF. The CDR3 region has the DNA TGCGCCAGCAGCGTACCCGAGGACCGCTGGAACACTGAAGCTTTCTTT.

This clone was found once. The gene calls are TRBV28 and TRBJ1-5; D unresolved. Germline CDR1 and CDR2: MDHEN and SYDVKM. The CDR3 sequence is 13 residues long. V lost 2 bases and J lost 5, with 7 bases in between. The CDR3 bases are TGTGCCAGCAGTTTAGACGGAGATCAGCCCCAGCATTTT. It encodes CASSLDGDQPQHF.

The chain couples TRBV7-3 to TRBJ2-7, with 10 positions matching TRBD2. This CDR3 is built from 15 residues. Germline assignment: CDR1 SGHTA and CDR2 FQGTGA. With V trimmed by 5 bases and J by 5 bases, 9 bases remained unmatched. CDR3 protein: CASSPRAGGNHEQYF. CDR3 DNA sequence: TGTGCCAGCAGCCCTCGAGCGGGAGGGAACCACGAGCAGTACTTC. Combining the CDR3 with reference TRBV7-3 and TRBJ2-7 gives the whole variable domain GAGVSQTPSNKVTEKGKYVELRCDPISGHTALYWYRQSLGQGPEFLIYFQGTGAADDSGLPNDRFFAVRPEGSVSTLKIQRTERGDSAVYLCASSPRAGGNHEQYFGPGTRLTVT.

The genes are TRBV27 and TRBJ1-1; weak D call: TRBD1 (5 bases). V lost 3 bases and J lost 5, with 10 bases in between. Germline values: CDR1 MNHEY, CDR2 SMNVEV (reference sequence). The CDR3 consists of 13 residues. CDR3 in amino acids: CASSFGAGTEAFF. CDR3 DNA sequence: TGTGCCAGCAGTTTCGGGGCAGGTACTGAAGCTTTCTTT.